One sample yielded the 22 T cell receptor beta chains listed below, sequenced in a study of T cell responses to AZD1222 COVID-19 vaccine. The repertoire was sequenced with immunoSEQ multiplex PCR; TCRdb's copy has only in-frame clones and lacks some. The sample yields around 150,000 clones, 85% to 90% seen once. Here the sequenced sample was peripheral blood, taken on day 0 of AZD1222 vaccination. These receptors came from an adult in good health.

In this sample, this clone turned up once. This sequence joins TRBV9 and TRBJ1-1, with a possible D match to TRBD1 (5 bases). V lost 4 bases and J 1 base, leaving 14 bases between the germline ends. Germline lookup yields CDR1 SGDLS and CDR2 YYNGEE. The CDR3 sequence is 15 residues long. In DNA form, the CDR3 reads TGTGCCAGCAGCAGCCACGGGGCGCGGAACACTGAAGCTTTCTTT. Amino acid sequence: CASSSHGARNTEAFF. The variable domain in full, with the rest retrieved from reference TRBV9 and TRBJ1-1, is DSGVTQTPKHLITATGQRVTLRCSPRSGDLSVYWYQQSLDQGLQFLIQYYNGEERAKGNILERFSAQQFPDLHSELNLSSLELGDSALYFCASSSHGARNTEAFFGQGTRLTVV.

The chain joins TRBV15 to TRBJ1-2; D gene unclear. The V and J ends lost 1 base and 7 bases respectively, with 16 bases between them. The CDR3 has 15 amino acids. Germline-derived CDR1 and CDR2 are LNHNV and YYDKDF (reference sequence). The chain's CDR3 is CATSRASVSDIGYTF. In nucleotides, the CDR3 is TGTGCCACCAGCAGAGCCTCAGTCAGCGACATTGGCTACACCTTC.

The rearrangement uses TRBV4-1 and TRBJ2-3; weak D call: TRBD2 (6 bases). V gave up 0 bases and J gave up 5 bases, with 18 bases separating them. The CDR3 sequence is 17 residues long. CDR1 and CDR2 from the germline V gene are MGHRA and YSYEKL. The DNA for the CDR3 is TGCGCCAGCAGCCAAGAAGCGGAGCGGGCCCGTGGAGATACGCAGTATTTT. Protein: CASSQEAERARGDTQYF.

This clone was found a few times. This sequence joins TRBV7-2 and TRBJ2-3, with no clear D. Germline V lookup: CDR1 SGHTA, CDR2 FQGNSA. The CDR3 covers 14 residues. Trimming removed 2 bases from V and 4 bases from J, with 10 bases in between. The CDR3 region has the DNA TGTGCCAGCAGCTTACAGGAGTGGCCAGATACGCAGTATTTT. Protein product: CASSLQEWPDTQYF.

The chain uses TRBV18 and TRBJ2-3; unclear D gene. The length of the CDR3 is 15 residues. Per the germline V gene, CDR1 is KGHSH and CDR2 is LQKENI. V was shortened by 4 bases and J by 0 bases, with 11 bases between the two germline ends. The CDR3 loop reads CASSLDTLSTDTQYF. CDR3 sequence (DNA): TGTGCCAGCTCACTCGACACCCTTAGCACAGATACGCAGTATTTT.

This chain connects TRBV9 to TRBJ1-6; 8 positions agree with TRBD1. This CDR3 is 15 amino acids long. Unmatched junction bases numbered 4, after V lost 1 base and J lost 7 bases. The V gene's germline CDR1 is SGDLS and CDR2 YYNGEE. The CDR3 sequence: CASSVTGQGNSPLHF. CDR3 coding DNA: TGTGCCAGCAGCGTAACAGGACAGGGCAATTCACCCCTCCACTTT.

The chain joins TRBV5-1 to TRBJ2-7; 7 bases line up with TRBD2. This CDR3 spans 16 amino acids. Germline CDR1 is SGHRS and CDR2 is YFSETQ. With 2 bases clipped from V and 0 bases from J, the junction kept 8 bases outside the gene matches. The CDR3 loop reads CASSFGSSGHSYEQYF. DNA for the CDR3: TGCGCCAGCAGCTTCGGGTCTAGCGGACACTCCTACGAGCAGTACTTC.

The chain has TRBV5-5 and TRBJ1-2, with D hard to call. The CDR3 runs 11 residues. The V end lost 0 bases, the J end lost 7 bases, and 4 bases lay between the germline ends. CDR1 is SGHKS, CDR2 YYEKEE, per germline (reference sequence). DNA for the CDR3: TGTGCCAGCAGCTTGGAGTCTGGCTACACCTTC. It encodes CASSLESGYTF.

This clone appeared once. V usage is TRBV6-5 and J usage is TRBJ1-5; D gene unclear. The CDR3 sequence is 11 residues long. The germline V gene has CDR1 MNHEY and CDR2 SVGAGI. Trimming cost V 3 bases and J 12 bases, with 9 bases left between them. The CDR3 region is CASSYGGNQHF. In DNA form, the CDR3 reads TGTGCCAGCAGTTATGGAGGAAACCAGCATTTT.

V usage is TRBV27 and J usage is TRBJ2-7, with 7 bases aligning to TRBD2. Germline-derived CDR1 and CDR2 are MNHEY and SMNVEV (reference sequence). V gave up 10 bases and J gave up 0 bases; unmatched junction bases: 6. This CDR3 is 13 amino acids long. The CDR3 DNA is TGTGCCACGTGGGGCGGGAGCTCCTACGAGCAGTACTTC. Amino acids: CATWGGSSYEQYF.

This chain joins TRBV19 and TRBJ2-1; possibly TRBD1 for D (6 bases). Trimming took 5 bases from V and 8 from J, leaving 31 bases between them. Germline V CDR1 and CDR2: LNHDA, SQIVND (reference sequence). This CDR3 is 19 amino acids long. This CDR3 is CASSLTDRTQSGVWDEQFF. The CDR3 coding sequence is TGTGCCAGTAGTCTGACTGACAGGACGCAAAGCGGCGTGTGGGATGAGCAGTTCTTC.

The chain has TRBV25-1 and TRBJ1-2; TRBD1 might be the D (6 bases). Germline V gene data show CDR1 as MGHDK and CDR2 as SYGVNS. V lost 6 bases to trimming and J lost 6 bases, with 17 bases between them. The CDR3 sequence is 14 residues long. CDR3 bases: TGTGCCAGCAGCCGGACAGATTTAAGGAATGGCTACACCTTC. Translating it yields CASSRTDLRNGYTF.

The chain links TRBV29-1 to TRBJ2-2, with 9 bases fitting TRBD1. This CDR3 has 16 amino acids. J gave up 5 bases and V 6 bases, and 13 bases lay outside the gene matches. Looked up from germline, CDR1 is SQVTM and CDR2 is ANQGSEA. CDR3 residues: CSVITGGGRGTGELFF. CDR3 DNA: TGCAGCGTAATAACAGGGGGCGGGCGAGGAACCGGGGAGCTGTTTTTT.

The CDR3 coding sequence is TGTGCCAGCAGCCGTCTGCCTCTGGCGGGGGGTTCAGATACGCAGTATTTT. Translated: CASSRLPLAGGSDTQYF. The V gene is TRBV6-2 or TRBV6-3, the J gene TRBJ2-3; 8 bases match TRBD2. The CDR3 consists of 17 residues. V was clipped by 6 bases and J by 4 bases; unmatched bases: 15. CDR1 and CDR2 from the germline V gene are MNHEY and SVGEGT.

The chain links TRBV6-2 or TRBV6-3 to TRBJ1-5; D is undetermined. In germline, CDR1 is MNHEY, CDR2 SVGEGT. The CDR3 loop spans 17 amino acids. V lost 2 bases and J 0 bases, leaving 14 bases between the germline ends. CDR3 loop: CASSYHSPRDSNQPQHF. The CDR3 nucleotides read TGTGCCAGCAGTTACCACAGCCCCCGGGATAGCAATCAGCCCCAGCATTTT.

This chain connects TRBV5-1 to TRBJ1-2; D possibly corresponds to TRBD1 (6 bases). Germline lookup yields CDR1 SGHRS and CDR2 YFSETQ. The CDR3 spans 13 residues. The V end lost 4 bases, the J end lost 5 bases, and 12 bases lay between the germline ends. CDR3 DNA sequence: TGCGCCAGCAGCCCCGGACAGAGGTATGGCTACACCTTC. It translates to CASSPGQRYGYTF.

The chain joins TRBV3-1 (or the pseudogene TRBV3-2) to TRBJ1-2; D ambiguous. Germline V lookup: CDR1 LGHDT, CDR2 YNNKEL (reference sequence). The CDR3 is made up of 15 amino acids. V lost 0 bases and J 4 bases, leaving 12 bases between the germline ends. In DNA form, the CDR3 reads TGTGCCAGCAGCCAAGATCGATCGGCAGCCTATGGCTACACCTTC. The encoded protein is CASSQDRSAAYGYTF.

The gene calls are TRBV19 and TRBJ2-7; 12 nucleotides match TRBD1. With V trimmed by 3 bases and J by 6 bases, 6 bases remained unmatched. The CDR3 spans 15 residues. CDR1 LNHDA and CDR2 SQIVND come from the germline V gene (reference sequence). In DNA, the CDR3 is TGTGCCAGTAGTATCACGGGACAGGGGGCTTCCGAGCAGTACTTC. Amino acids: CASSITGQGASEQYF.

This clone is a singleton in its sample. The rearrangement joins TRBV5-1 to TRBJ1-2, with a possible D match to TRBD1 (5 bases). The ends were cut back, 6 bases at V and 2 bases at J, with 20 bases in the middle. From germline, CDR1 is SGHRS and CDR2 YFSETQ. The CDR3 consists of 16 residues. The CDR3 DNA sequence: TGCGCCAGCACCGCTTCCGGGACGCTAAACAACTATGGCTACACCTTC. Translation: CASTASGTLNNYGYTF.

This clone has only a few counts. The rearrangement uses TRBV12-5 and TRBJ2-1, with a possible D match to TRBD2 (6 bases). The germline gives CDR1 LGHNT, CDR2 FRNRAP. CDR3 size: 14 residues. The V and J ends lost 5 bases and 7 bases respectively, with 15 bases between them. The CDR3: CASGRGAGRNEQFF. CDR3 nucleotides: TGTGCTAGTGGTCGTGGGGCAGGGAGGAATGAGCAGTTCTTC.

V gene TRBV4-3 combines with J gene TRBJ1-1; a weak D match, TRBD1 (6 bases). V gave up 8 bases and J gave up 6 bases, with 19 bases separating them. CDR1 and CDR2 (germline): LGHNA, YSLEER. This CDR3 comprises 14 residues. The CDR3 coding sequence is TGCGCCAGCCGACAACAGGGAGGTAACGCTGAAGCTTTCTTT. Translation gives CASRQQGGNAEAFF.

The CDR3 region is CASSPLNQQTGGRTEAFF. The CDR3 coding sequence is TGTGCCAGCTCACCACTAAACCAACAGACAGGGGGTAGGACTGAAGCTTTCTTT. The chain has TRBV18 and TRBJ1-1; the match to TRBD1 covers 9 bases. J lost 5 bases, V lost 1 base, and 14 bases had no gene match. The CDR3 sequence is 18 residues long. Germline CDR1 and CDR2: KGHSH and LQKENI.